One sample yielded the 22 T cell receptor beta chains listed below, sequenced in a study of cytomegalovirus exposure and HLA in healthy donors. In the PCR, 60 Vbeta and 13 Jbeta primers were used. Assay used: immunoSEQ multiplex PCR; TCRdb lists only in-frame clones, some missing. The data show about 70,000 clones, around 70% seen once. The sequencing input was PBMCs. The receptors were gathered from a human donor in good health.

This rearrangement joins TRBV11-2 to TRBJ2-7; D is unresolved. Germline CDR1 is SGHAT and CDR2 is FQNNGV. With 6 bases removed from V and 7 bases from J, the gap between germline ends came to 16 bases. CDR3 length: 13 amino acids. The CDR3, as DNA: TGTGCCAGCAGTTCCCCCCCGGTTTGGGAGCAGTACTTC. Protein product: CASSSPPVWEQYF.

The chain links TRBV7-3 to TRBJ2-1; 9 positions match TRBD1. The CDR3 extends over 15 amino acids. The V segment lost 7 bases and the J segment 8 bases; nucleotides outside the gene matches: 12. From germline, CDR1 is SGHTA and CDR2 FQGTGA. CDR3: CASTPQGAKSDEQFF. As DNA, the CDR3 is TGTGCCAGCACCCCACAGGGGGCGAAGTCGGATGAGCAGTTCTTC.

This CDR3 is CASSLVRTPRYEQYF. The DNA for the CDR3 is TGTGCCAGCAGCTTAGTACGCACTCCCCGCTACGAGCAGTACTTC. This sequence joins TRBV11-2 and TRBJ2-7; D remains ambiguous. The germline V gene encodes CDR1 SGHAT and CDR2 FQNNGV. Between the trimmed V and J ends, which lost 1 base and 3 bases, there was a span of 13 bases. This CDR3 is built from 15 residues.

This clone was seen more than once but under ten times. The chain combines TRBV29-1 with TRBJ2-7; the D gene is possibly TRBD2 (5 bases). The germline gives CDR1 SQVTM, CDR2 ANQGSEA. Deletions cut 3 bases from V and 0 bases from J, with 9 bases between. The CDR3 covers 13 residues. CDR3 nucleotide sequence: TGCAGCGTTGAGCGGGCTGACTCCTACGAGCAGTACTTC. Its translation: CSVERADSYEQYF.

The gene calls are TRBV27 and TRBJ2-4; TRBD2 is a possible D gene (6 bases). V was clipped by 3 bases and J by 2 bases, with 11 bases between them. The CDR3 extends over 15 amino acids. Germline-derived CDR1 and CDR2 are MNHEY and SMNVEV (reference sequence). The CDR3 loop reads CASSFRGGTKNIQYF. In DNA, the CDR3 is TGTGCCAGCAGTTTTAGGGGAGGAACCAAAAACATTCAGTACTTC.

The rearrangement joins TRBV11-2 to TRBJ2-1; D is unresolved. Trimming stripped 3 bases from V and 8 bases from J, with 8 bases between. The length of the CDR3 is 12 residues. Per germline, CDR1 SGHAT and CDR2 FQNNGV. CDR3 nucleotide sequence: TGTGCCAGCAGCTTCTCCTTCCATGAGCAGTTCTTC. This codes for CASSFSFHEQFF.

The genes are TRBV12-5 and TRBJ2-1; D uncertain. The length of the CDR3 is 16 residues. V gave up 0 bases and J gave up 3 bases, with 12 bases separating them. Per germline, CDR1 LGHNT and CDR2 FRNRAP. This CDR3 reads CASGLVIERGYNEQFF. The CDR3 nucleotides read TGTGCTAGTGGTTTGGTCATTGAGCGAGGCTACAATGAGCAGTTCTTC.

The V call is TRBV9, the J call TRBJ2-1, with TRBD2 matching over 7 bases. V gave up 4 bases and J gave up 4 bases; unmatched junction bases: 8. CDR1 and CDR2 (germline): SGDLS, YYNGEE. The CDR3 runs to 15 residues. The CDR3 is CASSFSGTIYNEQFF. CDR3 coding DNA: TGTGCCAGCAGCTTTTCCGGGACTATTTACAATGAGCAGTTCTTC. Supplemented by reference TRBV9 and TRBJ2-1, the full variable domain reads DSGVTQTPKHLITATGQRVTLRCSPRSGDLSVYWYQQSLDQGLQFLIQYYNGEERAKGNILERFSAQQFPDLHSELNLSSLELGDSALYFCASSFSGTIYNEQFFGPGTRLTVL.

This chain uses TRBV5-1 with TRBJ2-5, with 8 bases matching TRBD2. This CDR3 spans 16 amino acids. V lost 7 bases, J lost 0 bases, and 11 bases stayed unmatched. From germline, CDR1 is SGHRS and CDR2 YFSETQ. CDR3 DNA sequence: TGCGCCAGCGCCGCGGGGGGACTCAAGTACCAAGAGACCCAGTACTTC. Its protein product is CASAAGGLKYQETQYF.

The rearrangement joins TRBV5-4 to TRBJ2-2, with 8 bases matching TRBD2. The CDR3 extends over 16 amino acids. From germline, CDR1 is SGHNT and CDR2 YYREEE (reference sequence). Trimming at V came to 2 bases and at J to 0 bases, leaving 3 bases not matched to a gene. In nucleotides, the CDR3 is TGTGCCAGCAGCTTCGGGGGGGTGCCGAACACCGGGGAGCTGTTTTTT. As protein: CASSFGGVPNTGELFF.

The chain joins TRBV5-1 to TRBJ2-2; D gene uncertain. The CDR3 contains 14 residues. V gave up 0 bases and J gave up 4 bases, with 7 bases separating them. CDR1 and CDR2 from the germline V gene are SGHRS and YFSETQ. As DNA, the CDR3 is TGCGCCAGCAGCTTGGTGGCCCGCACCGGGGAGCTGTTTTTT. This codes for CASSLVARTGELFF.

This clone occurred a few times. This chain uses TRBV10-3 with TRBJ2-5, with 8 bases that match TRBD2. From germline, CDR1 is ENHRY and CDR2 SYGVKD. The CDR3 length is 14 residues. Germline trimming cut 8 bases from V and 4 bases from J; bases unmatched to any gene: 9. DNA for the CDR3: TGTGCCATCGGGACGAGCGGGAGTCGAGAGACCCAGTACTTC. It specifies CAIGTSGSRETQYF.

In DNA, the CDR3 is TGTGCCAGCAGCTTTGGGACAGGGGGCGACGAGCAGTACTTC. Protein sequence: CASSFGTGGDEQYF. This chain links TRBV7-6 with TRBJ2-7, with 12 bases lining up with TRBD1. J lost 5 bases, V lost 3 bases, and 2 bases had no gene match. The CDR3 has 14 amino acids. Germline assignment: CDR1 SGHVS and CDR2 FNYEAQ.

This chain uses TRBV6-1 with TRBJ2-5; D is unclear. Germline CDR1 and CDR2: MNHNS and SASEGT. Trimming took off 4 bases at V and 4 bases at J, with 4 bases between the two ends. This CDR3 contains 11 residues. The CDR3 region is CASSAGETQYF. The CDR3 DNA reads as TGTGCCAGCAGTGCGGGAGAGACCCAGTACTTC.

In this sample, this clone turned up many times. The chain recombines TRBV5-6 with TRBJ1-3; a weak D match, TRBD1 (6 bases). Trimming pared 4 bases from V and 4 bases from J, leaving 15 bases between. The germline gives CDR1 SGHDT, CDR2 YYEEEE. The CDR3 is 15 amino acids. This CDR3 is CASSAGGAKGNTIYF. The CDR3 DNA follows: TGTGCCAGCAGCGCTGGGGGGGCCAAGGGAAACACCATATATTTT.

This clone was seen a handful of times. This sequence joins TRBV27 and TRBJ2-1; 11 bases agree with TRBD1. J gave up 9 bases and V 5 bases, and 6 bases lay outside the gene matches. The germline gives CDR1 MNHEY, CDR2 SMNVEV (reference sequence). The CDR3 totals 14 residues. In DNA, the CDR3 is TGTGCCAGCAGTCGGGACAGGGGGATGTGTGAGCAGTTCTTC. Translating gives CASSRDRGMCEQFF.

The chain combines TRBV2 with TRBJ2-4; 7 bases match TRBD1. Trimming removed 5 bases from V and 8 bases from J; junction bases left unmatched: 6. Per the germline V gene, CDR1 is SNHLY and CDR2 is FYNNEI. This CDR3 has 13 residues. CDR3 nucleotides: TGTGCCAGCAGTACAGGGGTCGGGGACATTCAGTACTTC. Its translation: CASSTGVGDIQYF.

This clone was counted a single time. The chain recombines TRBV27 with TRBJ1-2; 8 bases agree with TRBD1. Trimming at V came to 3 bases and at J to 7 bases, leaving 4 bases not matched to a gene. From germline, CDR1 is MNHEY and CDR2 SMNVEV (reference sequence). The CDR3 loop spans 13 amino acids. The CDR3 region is CASSLGTGLGYTF. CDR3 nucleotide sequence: TGTGCCAGCAGTTTGGGGACAGGCCTTGGCTACACCTTC.

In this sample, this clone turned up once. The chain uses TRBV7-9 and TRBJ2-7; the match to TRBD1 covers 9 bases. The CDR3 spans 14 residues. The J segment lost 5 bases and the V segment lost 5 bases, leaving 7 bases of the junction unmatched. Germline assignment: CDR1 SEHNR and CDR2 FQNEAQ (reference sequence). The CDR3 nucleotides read TGTGCCAGCAGCCACCGGGACAGGGCCCACGAGCAGTACTTC. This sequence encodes CASSHRDRAHEQYF. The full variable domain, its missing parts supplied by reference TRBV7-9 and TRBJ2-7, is DTGVSQNPRHKITKRGQNVTFRCDPISEHNRLYWYRQTLGQGPEFLTYFQNEAQLEKSRLLSDRFSAERPKGSFSTLEIQRTEQGDSAMYLCASSHRDRAHEQYFGPGTRLTVT.

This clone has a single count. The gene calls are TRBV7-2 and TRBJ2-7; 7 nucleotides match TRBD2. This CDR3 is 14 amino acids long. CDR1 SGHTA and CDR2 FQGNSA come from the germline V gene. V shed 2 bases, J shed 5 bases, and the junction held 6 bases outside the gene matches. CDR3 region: CASSLKPGGDEQYF. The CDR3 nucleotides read TGTGCCAGCAGCTTAAAGCCGGGAGGCGACGAGCAGTACTTC.

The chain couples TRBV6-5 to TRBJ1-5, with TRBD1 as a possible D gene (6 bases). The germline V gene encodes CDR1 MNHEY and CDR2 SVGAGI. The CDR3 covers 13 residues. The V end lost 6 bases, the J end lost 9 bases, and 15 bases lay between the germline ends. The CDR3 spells CASRVQGGPPQHF. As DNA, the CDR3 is TGTGCCAGCAGGGTTCAAGGGGGACCGCCCCAGCATTTT.

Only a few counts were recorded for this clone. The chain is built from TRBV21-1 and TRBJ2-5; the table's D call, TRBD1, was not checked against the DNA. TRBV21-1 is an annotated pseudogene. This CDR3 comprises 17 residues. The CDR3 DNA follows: TGTGCCAGCAGCAAAGACAACAGGGGAGGTCATAGAGAGACCCAGTACTTC. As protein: CASSKDNRGGHRETQYF.